This T cell receptor beta chain was retrieved from a study of blood T cell repertoires in COVID-19. Study summary: The study drew acute and convalescent COVID-19 samples from the United States, Italy and Spain.

Sequencing was performed with immunoSEQ multiplex PCR; in TCRdb, only in-frame clones are kept and a portion is missing. The data contain approximately 100,000 clones, 87% of them seen just once; the ten biggest clones take up approximately 3.1%. The germline V and J ends were trimmed by 5 bases and 5 bases, with 18 bases remaining between them. Germline assignment: CDR1 MNHEY and CDR2 SVGAGI. The CDR3 has 15 amino acids. The V gene is TRBV6-5, the J gene TRBJ1-1, with D perhaps matching TRBD1 (5 bases). Sample: peripheral blood. The sequence came from a man between 50 and 59 years old in a cohort sampled during active COVID-19. CDR3 loop: CASSPSRDLGTEAFF. CDR3 nucleotide sequence: TGTGCCAGCAGTCCCAGCAGGGATTTGGGAACTGAAGCTTTCTTT.